The 12 T cell receptor beta chains below all came from one sample that was sequenced in a study of control samples from healthy donors and cancer patients. Measured with immunoSEQ multiplex PCR; TCRdb has only the in-frame clones, and not every one. The data hold under 100,000 clones, with approximately 93% observed a single time. Material: blood. The receptor source for this set is a woman in her thirties in good health.

The chain carries TRBV12-3 or TRBV12-4 and TRBJ1-4; no clear D gene. V was trimmed by 5 bases and J by 5 bases, leaving 6 bases between them. The CDR3 length is 12 residues. In DNA, the CDR3 is TGTGCCAGCAGTCCCGAGAATGAAAAACTGTTTTTT. This codes for CASSPENEKLFF.

The chain recombines TRBV18 with TRBJ2-3; 14 bases match TRBD2. Trimming removed 3 bases from V and 4 bases from J; junction bases left unmatched: 0. This CDR3 contains 15 residues. From germline, CDR1 is KGHSH and CDR2 LQKENI. DNA for the CDR3: TGTGCCAGCTCACCGGGACTAGCGGGGGCAGATACGCAGTATTTT. This gives the protein CASSPGLAGADTQYF.

The chain recombines TRBV7-2 with TRBJ1-3; 7 bases agree with TRBD1. The CDR3 runs to 16 residues. J was trimmed by 3 bases and V by 0 bases; bases with no gene match: 5. In germline, CDR1 is SGHTA, CDR2 FQGNSA. The CDR3 here is CASSLAAGTVGNTIYF. For the CDR3, the DNA is TGTGCCAGCAGCTTAGCAGCTGGGACAGTTGGAAACACCATATATTTT.

V is TRBV11-2 and J is TRBJ1-4; possible D gene TRBD1, 5 bases. The CDR3 covers 13 residues. V shed 3 bases and J shed 8 bases, with 10 bases lying between them. Germline V lookup: CDR1 SGHAT, CDR2 FQNNGV. The CDR3 sequence is CASSFQGGEKLFF. The CDR3 nucleotides are TGTGCCAGCAGCTTTCAGGGAGGAGAAAAACTGTTTTTT.

The chain joins TRBV9 to TRBJ2-2; D is perhaps TRBD2 (5 bases). Looked up from germline, CDR1 is SGDLS and CDR2 is YYNGEE. CDR3 length: 17 residues. Trimming stripped 4 bases from V and 1 base from J, with 17 bases between. CDR3 in amino acids: CASSSSLRYRNTGELFF. CDR3 coding DNA: TGTGCCAGCAGCTCTAGCCTCCGGTACAGGAACACCGGGGAGCTGTTTTTT.

This rearrangement joins TRBV10-1 to TRBJ1-3; D gene uncertain. Germline loops: CDR1 WNHNN, CDR2 SYGVQD (reference sequence). The CDR3 totals 15 residues. The ends were cut back, 4 bases at V and 0 bases at J, with 10 bases in the middle. CDR3 region: CASSADGSSGNTIYF. In DNA form, the CDR3 reads TGCGCCAGCAGTGCTGATGGAAGCTCTGGAAACACCATATATTTT.

The rearrangement links TRBV21-1 to TRBJ2-1. TRBV21-1 is a known pseudogene. The CDR3 has 11 amino acids. Here the CDR3 reads CASPRRAGQFF. DNA for the CDR3: TGTGCCAGTCCTCGTAGGGCAGGGCAGTTCTTC.

The chain carries TRBV28 and TRBJ1-5; D is unclear. The CDR3 covers 16 residues. From germline, CDR1 is MDHEN and CDR2 SYDVKM. V lost 3 bases to trimming and J lost 0 bases, with 12 bases between them. In nucleotides, the CDR3 is TGTGCCAGCAGTTTGATGGCCGGGTATAGCAATCAGCCCCAGCATTTT. Protein: CASSLMAGYSNQPQHF.

The chain couples TRBV27 to TRBJ2-1, with no clear D. The CDR3 contains 12 residues. The germline V gene encodes CDR1 MNHEY and CDR2 SMNVEV (reference sequence). V was trimmed by 4 bases and J by 6 bases, leaving 7 bases between them. CDR3 sequence reads: CASSSDFNEQFF. The CDR3, as DNA: TGTGCCAGCAGTTCCGACTTCAATGAGCAGTTCTTC.

This clone was seen more than once but under ten times. This rearrangement joins TRBV28 to TRBJ1-1; TRBD1 is a possible D gene (5 bases). The germline V gene encodes CDR1 MDHEN and CDR2 SYDVKM. Trimming stripped 7 bases from V and 9 bases from J, with 15 bases between. The CDR3 covers 12 residues. CDR3 sequence reads: CASIEGKGKAFF. The CDR3 coding sequence is TGTGCCAGCATTGAGGGGAAGGGAAAAGCTTTCTTT.

The chain recombines TRBV6-5 with TRBJ1-1; D ambiguous. From germline, CDR1 is MNHEY and CDR2 SVGAGI. CDR3 length: 16 residues. V dropped 2 bases and J dropped 2 bases, with 15 bases sitting between them. CDR3 nucleotide sequence: TGTGCCAGCAGTTACGCCTTTTGGCAGCCAAACACTGAAGCTTTCTTT. Translation gives CASSYAFWQPNTEAFF.

This clone was picked up a small number of times. A read error may produce the germline difference seen at one junction end. The gene calls are TRBV7-7 and TRBJ2-2; no clear D. This CDR3 region has 15 residues. Germline CDR1 SSHAT, CDR2 FNYEAQ (reference sequence). The DNA of the CDR3 is TGTGCTAGCAGCTTAGATGAGGTCCCGGGCGGGGAGCTGTTTTTT. Translating it yields CASSLDEVPGGELFF.